Below are 27 T cell receptor beta chains sequenced from a single sample in a study of Ad26.COV2.S vaccination and SARS-CoV-2 variants. Using immunoSEQ multiplex PCR, the repertoire was profiled, and TCRdb retains in-frame clones only, with some absent. The data show some 300,000 clones, with roughly 84% seen just once and 1.5% to 2.5% held by the top ten. Treatment noted: roughly 19 received Ad26.COV2.S at low or high dose, single or two shots; roughly five received placebo; per-sample allocation not given. Sampling occurred on day 63 after the first vaccine or placebo injection. Material: peripheral blood, obtained in a trial of Ad26.COV2.S vaccine versus placebo. The origin of the receptors is a person aged 18-65 years who received the Ad26.COV2.S COVID-19 vaccine or a placebo.

This chain joins TRBV6-1 and TRBJ1-2; no reliable D call. The germline gives CDR1 MNHNS, CDR2 SASEGT. The V end was cut by 3 bases, the J end by 3 bases, with 11 bases between. There are 14 residues in the CDR3. CDR3 sequence: CASSDFGEDYGYTF. The CDR3 nucleotides are TGTGCCAGCAGTGATTTTGGGGAAGACTATGGCTACACCTTC.

A note on this clone: At one of its ends the junction is not consistent with the germline gene, which may arise from a read error. The chain joins TRBV19 to TRBJ1-1; no firm D call. The CDR3 totals 16 residues. CDR1 is LNHDA, CDR2 SQIVND, per germline (reference sequence). CDR3 residues: CASTPWPGPLNTGAFF. CDR3 in DNA: TGTGCCAGTACCCCATGGCCCGGACCCCTGAACACTGGAGCTTTCTTT.

The chain recombines TRBV3-1 (or the pseudogene TRBV3-2) with TRBJ2-5, with TRBD2 matching over 11 bases. The CDR3 runs 16 residues. The germline V gene encodes CDR1 LGHDT and CDR2 YNNKEL (reference sequence). J was trimmed by 4 bases and V by 3 bases; bases with no gene match: 7. The CDR3 loop reads CASSHRGTSGTETQYF. CDR3 sequence (DNA): TGTGCCAGCAGCCATCGCGGGACTAGCGGAACAGAGACCCAGTACTTC.

The rearrangement joins TRBV6-5 to TRBJ2-3; possible D gene TRBD1, 6 bases. This CDR3 region has 15 residues. Per the germline V gene, CDR1 is MNHEY and CDR2 is SVGAGI. The ends were cut back, 4 bases at V and 2 bases at J, with 13 bases in the middle. Here the CDR3 DNA reads TGTGCCAGCAGTTGGCGGACAGCAGACACAGATACGCAGTATTTT. It codes for CASSWRTADTDTQYF.

The J gene is TRBJ1-2, the V gene TRBV4-1; 7 bases are a match to TRBD1. V lost 1 base to trimming and J lost 5 bases; unmatched junction nucleotides: 4. Germline lookup yields CDR1 MGHRA and CDR2 YSYEKL. This CDR3 region has 14 residues. CDR3 DNA: TGCGCCAGCAGCCAAGTCACAGGGGAATATGGCTACACCTTC. Amino acids: CASSQVTGEYGYTF.

This sequence joins TRBV6-2 or TRBV6-3 and TRBJ1-5, with a tentative D call TRBD1 (5 bases). The germline V gene encodes CDR1 MNHEY and CDR2 SVGEGT. Trimming stripped 3 bases from V and 5 bases from J, with 14 bases between. CDR3 length equals 15 residues. CDR3 residues: CASSYELQVDQPQHF. The CDR3 DNA is TGTGCCAGCAGTTATGAGTTACAGGTGGATCAGCCCCAGCATTTT.

The rearrangement links TRBV6-6 to TRBJ1-2; 7 bases match TRBD1. J was trimmed by 5 bases and V by 7 bases; bases with no gene match: 13. Germline V gene data show CDR1 as MNHNY and CDR2 as SVGAGI (reference sequence). The CDR3 spans 15 residues. CDR3 residues: CASTAHRGPYYGYTF. Here the CDR3 DNA reads TGTGCCAGCACCGCTCACAGGGGCCCTTATTATGGCTACACCTTC.

As regards this clone: Sequence at one end of the junction differs from germline and may be a read error. The CDR3 sequence: CTSDRDGVGNQPQHF. The CDR3 nucleotides are TGTACCAGTGACCGGGACGGGGTGGGGAATCAGCCCCAGCATTTT. V gene TRBV9 combines with J gene TRBJ1-5, with a weak D call TRBD1 (5 bases). CDR3 length equals 15 residues. Germline V gene sequence: CDR1 SGDLS, CDR2 YYNGEE.

The chain links TRBV30 to TRBJ1-3, with D possibly TRBD1 on 5 matching bases. This CDR3 has 12 residues. Germline assignment: CDR1 GTSNPN and CDR2 SVGIG (reference sequence). V lost 0 bases, J lost 7 bases, and 7 bases lay in between. CDR3: CAWSVGGNTIYF. Written as DNA, the CDR3 is TGTGCCTGGAGTGTTGGGGGTAACACCATATATTTT. Based on the CDR3 plus reference TRBV30 and TRBJ1-3, the full variable domain is SQTIHQWPATLVQPVGSPLSLECTVEGTSNPNLYWYRQAAGRGLQLLFYSVGIGQISSEVPQNLSASRPQDRQFILSSKKLLLSDSGFYLCAWSVGGNTIYFGEGSWLTVV.

The J gene is TRBJ2-3, the V gene TRBV20-1; D is possibly TRBD1 (5 bases). The CDR3 has 11 amino acids. Germline V gene data show CDR1 as DFQATT and CDR2 as SNEGSKA (reference sequence). The CDR3 protein is CRTQGADTQYF. CDR3 bases: TGCAGAACGCAGGGTGCAGATACGCAGTATTTT.

The J gene is TRBJ1-2, the V gene TRBV12-3 or TRBV12-4; D gene unclear. The CDR3 consists of 13 residues. The V gene lost 6 bases and the J gene lost 2 bases, with 10 bases spanning the gap. CDR3 sequence reads: CASSPSKNYGYTF. The CDR3 bases are TGTGCCAGCAGCCCAAGTAAGAACTATGGCTACACCTTC.

This clone has just one count. The chain is built from TRBV3-1 (or the pseudogene TRBV3-2) and TRBJ2-6; unclear D gene. The germline CDR1 and CDR2 sequences are LGHDT and YNNKEL (reference sequence). Trimming shortened V by 1 base and J by 0 bases, and 4 bases separated the two germline ends. CDR3 size: 15 residues. The CDR3: CASSQGVSGANVLTF. CDR3 in DNA: TGTGCCAGCAGCCAAGGGGTCTCTGGGGCCAACGTCCTGACTTTC.

V usage is TRBV6-5 and J usage is TRBJ1-1; 9 bases line up with TRBD1. Germline CDR1 reads MNHEY; CDR2 reads SVGAGI. The CDR3 spans 15 residues. Germline trimming cut 6 bases from V and 6 bases from J; bases unmatched to any gene: 11. CDR3 in amino acids: CASRRTGVNAAEAFF. DNA of the CDR3: TGTGCCAGCAGGCGGACAGGGGTTAATGCGGCTGAAGCTTTCTTT.

The chain couples TRBV5-1 to TRBJ1-4; D possibly corresponds to TRBD1 (5 bases). The germline V gene has CDR1 SGHRS and CDR2 YFSETQ. Trimming stripped 0 bases from V and 4 bases from J, with 19 bases between. The CDR3 has 18 amino acids. CDR3 residues: CASSLGRETTTGNEKLFF. For the CDR3, the DNA is TGCGCCAGCAGCTTGGGCAGGGAGACCACAACTGGTAATGAAAAACTGTTTTTT.

The rearrangement joins TRBV19 to TRBJ1-5; D unclear. The CDR3 runs 13 residues. Trimming removed 4 bases from V and 0 bases from J, with 4 bases in between. The V gene's germline CDR1 is LNHDA and CDR2 SQIVND (reference sequence). The CDR3 reads CASSRTSNQPQHF. For the CDR3, the DNA is TGTGCCAGTAGTAGGACTAGCAATCAGCCCCAGCATTTT.

This chain connects TRBV6-6 to TRBJ2-7; TRBD2 agrees at 8 bases. The CDR3 runs to 15 residues. Germline CDR1 reads MNHNY; CDR2 reads SVGAGI (reference sequence). V dropped 0 bases and J dropped 7; count of bases not matched to a gene: 8. The CDR3 spells CASSYSIAGSREQYF. As DNA, the CDR3 is TGTGCCAGCAGTTACTCGATAGCGGGATCGAGGGAGCAGTACTTC.

CDR3 protein: CASSLGGTTLTDTQYF. In DNA, the CDR3 is TGCGCCAGCAGCTTGGGAGGGACAACCCTCACAGATACGCAGTATTTT. The rearrangement links TRBV5-1 to TRBJ2-3, with D perhaps TRBD1 (6 bases). Germline CDR1 and CDR2: SGHRS and YFSETQ. The ends were cut back, 0 bases at V and 2 bases at J, with 13 bases in the middle. The CDR3 is 16 amino acids.

This clone was observed a few times. The gene calls are TRBV19 and TRBJ2-2; possibly TRBD1 for D (5 bases). V shed 3 bases and J shed 6 bases, with 14 bases lying between them. CDR3 size: 15 residues. CDR1 is LNHDA and CDR2 is SQIVND in the germline V gene (reference sequence). The CDR3 sequence: CASSIGQGRPGELFF. In DNA, the CDR3 is TGTGCCAGTAGTATCGGGCAGGGAAGGCCCGGGGAGCTGTTTTTT.

DNA of the CDR3: TGCGCCAGCAGCCAAGATCTCCAGGGCAATCAGCCCCAGCATTTT. This codes for CASSQDLQGNQPQHF. The genes are TRBV4-1 and TRBJ1-5, with D unclear. This CDR3 region has 15 residues. Germline V gene lookup returns CDR1 MGHRA and CDR2 YSYEKL. The V gene lost 0 bases and the J gene lost 2 bases, with 8 bases spanning the gap.

The J gene is TRBJ2-1, the V gene TRBV7-2; D unclear. With 10 bases removed from V and 1 base from J, the gap between germline ends came to 8 bases. The CDR3 is 12 amino acids. Germline loops: CDR1 SGHTA, CDR2 FQGNSA. In nucleotides, the CDR3 is TGTGCCACCAAGAATTCCTACAATGAGCAGTTCTTC. As protein: CATKNSYNEQFF.

This chain uses TRBV19 with TRBJ2-3, with D hard to call. The CDR3 sequence is 15 residues long. Germline V CDR1 and CDR2: LNHDA, SQIVND (reference sequence). Trimming left V 4 bases short and J 0 bases short, with 11 bases between. This CDR3 reads CASSREETSTDTQYF. The CDR3 coding sequence is TGTGCCAGTAGTAGAGAGGAGACTAGCACAGATACGCAGTATTTT.

A single count supports this clone. For the CDR3, the DNA is TGTGCCAGCACTAGAGCAGGTGGAGGATATAGCGAGCAGTACTTC. Protein: CASTRAGGGYSEQYF. The rearrangement joins TRBV6-5 to TRBJ2-7; tentative D call: TRBD2 (5 bases). With 7 bases removed from V and 6 bases from J, the gap between germline ends came to 22 bases. The CDR3 consists of 15 residues. Germline values: CDR1 MNHEY, CDR2 SVGAGI.

The CDR3: CASSRTGQANYGYTF. The CDR3 coding sequence is TGTGCCAGCAGCAGAACGGGACAGGCTAACTATGGCTACACCTTC. The chain carries TRBV6-5 and TRBJ1-2, with 8 positions matching TRBD1. J gave up 0 bases and V 6 bases, and 6 bases lay outside the gene matches. The V gene's germline CDR1 is MNHEY and CDR2 SVGAGI. CDR3 length: 15 residues.

This clone was counted between two and nine times. The V call is TRBV3-1 (or the pseudogene TRBV3-2), the J call TRBJ2-7; 7 bases line up with TRBD2. CDR3 length: 17 amino acids. Germline-derived CDR1 and CDR2 are LGHDT and YNNKEL (reference sequence). V lost 2 bases, J lost 3 bases, and 13 bases stayed unmatched. CDR3 sequence reads: CASSQRSARRENYEQYF. CDR3 in DNA: TGTGCCAGCAGCCAAAGATCGGCTCGGCGGGAGAACTACGAGCAGTACTTC.

In this sample, this clone turned up a few times. This rearrangement joins TRBV7-3 to TRBJ2-7, with TRBD2 as a possible D gene (6 bases). Germline V gene sequence: CDR1 SGHTA, CDR2 FQGTGA. The CDR3 contains 14 residues. V was pared by 0 bases and J by 5 bases, with 11 bases between. The CDR3 here is CASSLTAGGDEQYF. The CDR3 nucleotides read TGTGCCAGCAGCTTAACGGCAGGCGGGGACGAGCAGTACTTC.

V and J are TRBV12-3 or TRBV12-4 and TRBJ1-6; D is unclear. V gave up 3 bases and J gave up 7 bases, with 7 bases separating them. The CDR3 extends over 13 amino acids. In DNA form, the CDR3 reads TGTGCCAGCAGTTTCGGGAAAAATTCACCCCTCCACTTT. Translated, it gives CASSFGKNSPLHF.

This rearrangement joins TRBV19 to TRBJ1-1, with 7 bases that match TRBD1. With V trimmed by 7 bases and J by 5 bases, 7 bases remained unmatched. Germline loops: CDR1 LNHDA, CDR2 SQIVND (reference sequence). CDR3 length equals 13 residues. The CDR3 DNA reads as TGTGCCAGTAAAGCAGGGGGAAGAACTGAAGCTTTCTTT. Amino acid sequence: CASKAGGRTEAFF.